A single sample is the source of the 27 T cell receptor beta chains below, sequenced in a study of cytomegalovirus exposure and HLA in healthy donors. The PCR had 60 Vbeta and 13 Jbeta primers. Assay used: immunoSEQ multiplex PCR; TCRdb lists only in-frame clones, some missing. The repertoire holds approximately 120,000 clones, with nearly 80% as singletons. Material for sequencing was PBMCs. The origin of the receptors is a middle-aged woman in good health and CMV-seronegative.

The rearrangement uses TRBV9 and TRBJ1-6; D is possibly TRBD1 (5 bases). The germline gives CDR1 SGDLS, CDR2 YYNGEE. Trimming shortened V by 0 bases and J by 6 bases, and 13 bases separated the two germline ends. The CDR3 runs 16 residues. The CDR3 is CASSVASQGGNSPLHF. The CDR3 bases are TGTGCCAGCAGCGTAGCTTCCCAGGGAGGTAATTCACCCCTCCACTTT.

Regarding this clone: Other DNA sequences of this sample code for an identical CDR3. This chain uses TRBV19 with TRBJ2-1, with D tentatively TRBD2 (5 bases). Trimming left V 3 bases short and J 2 bases short, with 5 bases between. The V gene's germline CDR1 is LNHDA and CDR2 SQIVND (reference sequence). The CDR3 totals 13 residues. The CDR3 is CASSISAYNEQFF. DNA of the CDR3: TGTGCCAGTAGTATTAGCGCCTACAATGAGCAGTTCTTC.

This chain links TRBV2 with TRBJ2-7; D gene ambiguous. Germline CDR1 is SNHLY and CDR2 is FYNNEI. V gave up 6 bases and J gave up 3 bases, with 3 bases separating them. The CDR3 runs to 10 residues. CDR3 amino acids: CASSIYEQYF. In DNA form, the CDR3 reads TGTGCCAGCAGCATCTACGAGCAGTACTTC.

The chain employs TRBV6-6 and TRBJ2-7; 7 bases line up with TRBD2. In germline, CDR1 is MNHNY, CDR2 SVGAGI (reference sequence). The CDR3 contains 15 residues. Trimming removed 2 bases from V and 0 bases from J; junction bases left unmatched: 4. The CDR3: CASSYPSGNSYEQYF. Here the CDR3 DNA reads TGTGCCAGCAGTTACCCCAGCGGGAACTCCTACGAGCAGTACTTC.

The rearrangement links TRBV2 to TRBJ2-3; D possibly corresponds to TRBD1 (5 bases). The CDR3 has 15 residues. CDR1 is SNHLY and CDR2 is FYNNEI in the germline V gene. V was cut by 4 bases and J by 3 bases, with 14 bases left in between. The DNA of the CDR3 is TGTGCCAGCAGTGGTGACATCCCAGGGACAGATACGCAGTATTTT. Translating it yields CASSGDIPGTDTQYF.

The rearrangement joins TRBV28 to TRBJ1-3; D is possibly TRBD1 (5 bases). V was shortened by 5 bases and J by 0 bases, with 11 bases between the two germline ends. The CDR3 consists of 15 residues. The V gene's germline CDR1 is MDHEN and CDR2 SYDVKM. The CDR3 DNA reads TGTGCCAGCAGTGTAGGGGCCGTCTCTGGAAACACCATATATTTT. Its translation is CASSVGAVSGNTIYF.

CDR3 coding DNA: TGTGCCAGCAGAACTAGCTTGGCGGGAGGGCGGGAGCAGTTCTTC. Protein: CASRTSLAGGREQFF. The J gene is TRBJ2-1, the V gene TRBV6-6, with TRBD2 matching over 9 bases. This CDR3 spans 15 amino acids. With 6 bases clipped from V and 10 bases from J, the junction kept 13 bases outside the gene matches. Germline loops: CDR1 MNHNY, CDR2 SVGAGI (reference sequence).

The J gene is TRBJ2-4, the V gene TRBV28, with 11 bases that match TRBD1. The CDR3 consists of 15 residues. Trimming removed 5 bases from V and 12 bases from J; junction bases left unmatched: 12. Germline CDR1 reads MDHEN; CDR2 reads SYDVKM. CDR3 DNA: TGTGCCAGCAGTATGTCCGGGACAGGGGGAGACAGTCAGTACTTC. Translated: CASSMSGTGGDSQYF.

The V and J genes are TRBV19 and TRBJ2-2; D call uncertain. V lost 7 bases and J lost 1, with 10 bases in between. This CDR3 spans 14 amino acids. CDR1 is LNHDA, CDR2 SQIVND, per germline (reference sequence). The CDR3 protein is CASTSIRNTGELFF. The CDR3 region has the DNA TGTGCCAGTACATCGATTAGGAACACCGGGGAGCTGTTTTTT.

V is TRBV28 and J is TRBJ2-4, with 7 bases identical to TRBD1. Germline V gives CDR1 MDHEN, CDR2 SYDVKM. This CDR3 is 15 amino acids long. V dropped 5 bases and J dropped 0; count of bases not matched to a gene: 4. The CDR3 loop reads CASSRGQLAKNIQYF. DNA for the CDR3: TGTGCCAGCAGTCGGGGACAGTTAGCCAAAAACATTCAGTACTTC.

V and J are TRBV18 and TRBJ2-1; D may be TRBD1 (6 bases). The CDR3 totals 15 residues. CDR1 KGHSH and CDR2 LQKENI come from the germline V gene. Trimming shortened V by 6 bases and J by 5 bases, and 17 bases separated the two germline ends. The CDR3 region is CASSPLTGIDNEQFF. In DNA form, the CDR3 reads TGTGCCAGCTCGCCGCTAACAGGGATCGACAATGAGCAGTTCTTC.

V is TRBV4-2 and J is TRBJ2-2; 7 bases line up with TRBD2. Per germline, CDR1 LGHNA and CDR2 YNFKEQ. The ends lost 0 bases at V and 5 bases at J; junction bases unmatched: 6. The CDR3 loop spans 16 amino acids. CDR3 protein: CASSQEGGAGTGELFF. CDR3 nucleotides: TGTGCCAGCAGCCAAGAAGGCGGAGCGGGGACCGGGGAGCTGTTTTTT.

The gene calls are TRBV4-1 and TRBJ2-6; no clear D. Between the trimmed V and J ends, which lost 3 bases and 0 bases, there was a span of 6 bases. In germline, CDR1 is MGHRA, CDR2 YSYEKL. The CDR3 contains 15 residues. The CDR3: CASSQVSSGANVLTF. The CDR3 nucleotides are TGCGCCAGCAGCCAGGTGAGCTCTGGGGCCAACGTCCTGACTTTC.

Only a few counts were recorded for this clone. The V call is TRBV27, the J call TRBJ2-6; tentative D call: TRBD1 (6 bases). From germline, CDR1 is MNHEY and CDR2 SMNVEV (reference sequence). The V gene lost 6 bases and the J gene lost 0 bases, with 21 bases spanning the gap. The CDR3 length is 19 residues. CDR3 sequence (DNA): TGTGCCAGCAGCTCCAGCCACAGGGACCTTGCCTCTGGGGCCAACGTCCTGACTTTC. Translated, it gives CASSSSHRDLASGANVLTF.

Notes on this clone: No DNA is shown, since the ends of the CDR3 on it are uncertain; the CDR3 is the one TCRdb lists. The chain employs TRBV7-9 and TRBJ2-6; the table calls TRBD2, which could not be checked here. The CDR3 has 16 amino acids, counting both end residues. CDR1 and CDR2 from the germline V gene are SEHNR and FQNEAQ (reference sequence). The CDR3 reads CASSFLWSTGANVLTF.

This rearrangement joins TRBV28 to TRBJ2-2; 16 positions agree with TRBD2. Germline V lookup: CDR1 MDHEN, CDR2 SYDVKM. CDR3 size: 18 residues. Losses at the gene ends were 3 bases for V and 4 bases for J; bases not matched to a gene: 5. The CDR3 DNA is TGTGCCAGCAGTTTGGGGACTAGCGGGAGGGTTGGCACCGGGGAGCTGTTTTTT. Translated: CASSLGTSGRVGTGELFF.

The chain employs TRBV6-1 and TRBJ1-4; maybe TRBD1 (6 bases). Trimming removed 6 bases at V and 7 bases at J, with 18 bases between. Germline CDR1 reads MNHNS; CDR2 reads SASEGT. The CDR3 covers 15 residues. The CDR3 DNA reads TGTGCCAGCAGCCTTACGGCGGGGGCAGGTGAAAAACTGTTTTTT. Its protein is CASSLTAGAGEKLFF.

This chain joins TRBV15 and TRBJ2-2, with TRBD2 identical over 9 bases. The CDR3 is made up of 17 amino acids. Trimming at V came to 8 bases and at J to 4 bases, leaving 14 bases not matched to a gene. The germline V gene has CDR1 LNHNV and CDR2 YYDKDF (reference sequence). The DNA of the CDR3 is TGTGCCACCTCCCCGGTCGGGCTAGCGGGACGCACCGGGGAGCTGTTTTTT. Amino acid sequence: CATSPVGLAGRTGELFF.

This chain uses TRBV11-2 with TRBJ2-3; 12 nucleotides match TRBD2. The CDR3 has 18 residues. V gave up 0 bases and J gave up 6 bases; unmatched junction bases: 10. Germline-derived CDR1 and CDR2 are SGHAT and FQNNGV. For the CDR3, the DNA is TGTGCCAGCAGCTTAGAACCTTGGACTAGCGGGGTCGAGGATACGCAGTATTTT. Protein sequence: CASSLEPWTSGVEDTQYF.

The chain recombines TRBV28 with TRBJ2-5; tentatively, D is TRBD1 (6 bases). Germline CDR1 reads MDHEN; CDR2 reads SYDVKM. V lost 4 bases and J lost 4, with 10 bases in between. The CDR3 runs 13 residues. For the CDR3, the DNA is TGTGCCAGCAGTTCAGGGGCCAGAGAGACCCAGTACTTC. Its translation: CASSSGARETQYF.

Of note for this clone: One end of the junction varies from germline; a read error may be responsible. This chain connects TRBV7-9 to TRBJ1-1; 11 nucleotides line up with TRBD1. This CDR3 is 16 amino acids long. The germline gives CDR1 SEHNR, CDR2 FQNEAQ (reference sequence). CDR3 in amino acids: CSSSLGQGASLLEAFF. The CDR3 DNA follows: TGTTCCAGCAGCTTAGGACAGGGGGCATCGCTCCTTGAAGCTTTCTTT. Based on the CDR3 plus reference TRBV7-9 and TRBJ1-1, the full variable domain is DTGVSQNPRHKITKRGQNVTFRCDPISEHNRLYWYRQTLGQGPEFLTYFQNEAQLEKSRLLSDRFSAERPKGSFSTLEIQRTEQGDSAMYLCSSSLGQGASLLEAFFGQGTRLTVV.

The chain joins TRBV5-4 to TRBJ2-6, with D possibly being TRBD1 (7 bases). The V end was cut by 2 bases, the J end by 0 bases, with 15 bases between. The CDR3 runs to 18 residues. Looked up from germline, CDR1 is SGHNT and CDR2 is YYREEE (reference sequence). The CDR3 DNA reads TGTGCCAGCAGCTTCGGTTTGCAGGGGGGCTCTGGGGCCAACGTCCTGACTTTC. This codes for CASSFGLQGGSGANVLTF.

V and J are TRBV10-3 and TRBJ2-3; 13 bases agree with TRBD2. The CDR3 runs 16 residues. From germline, CDR1 is ENHRY and CDR2 SYGVKD. V gave up 6 bases and J gave up 4 bases; unmatched junction bases: 7. The CDR3 nucleotides read TGTGCCATCAGGCCCCGGACTAGCGGGAGCCCAGATACGCAGTATTTT. It codes for CAIRPRTSGSPDTQYF.

The genes are TRBV19 and TRBJ2-6; 7 bases fit TRBD1. Germline assignment: CDR1 LNHDA and CDR2 SQIVND (reference sequence). This CDR3 has 15 residues. Germline trimming cut 6 bases from V and 4 bases from J; bases unmatched to any gene: 6. For the CDR3, the DNA is TGTGCCAGTAGCGGACAGGCCAGCGGGGCCAACGTCCTGACTTTC. Protein product: CASSGQASGANVLTF.

The rearrangement uses TRBV2 and TRBJ1-2, with TRBD1 matching over 12 bases. Germline-derived CDR1 and CDR2 are SNHLY and FYNNEI. The V segment lost 6 bases and the J segment 5 bases; nucleotides outside the gene matches: 4. This CDR3 spans 14 amino acids. DNA of the CDR3: TGTGCCAGCAGCCGGGACAGGGGGCATTATGGCTACACCTTC. Amino acids: CASSRDRGHYGYTF. Supplemented by reference TRBV2 and TRBJ1-2, the full variable domain reads EPEVTQTPSHQVTQMGQEVILRCVPISNHLYFYWYRQILGQKVEFLVSFYNNEISEKSEIFDDQFSVERPDGSNFTLKIRSTKLEDSAMYFCASSRDRGHYGYTFGSGTRLTVV.

The chain carries TRBV5-4 and TRBJ1-2; maybe TRBD1 (5 bases). V was cut by 0 bases and J by 5 bases, with 14 bases left in between. This CDR3 contains 15 residues. Germline assignment: CDR1 SGHNT and CDR2 YYREEE (reference sequence). The CDR3 bases are TGTGCCAGCAGCTTGGGCGGGGGGGGGAAGTATGGCTACACCTTC. Translated: CASSLGGGGKYGYTF.

This chain connects TRBV15 to TRBJ1-5; D remains ambiguous. The CDR3 length is 14 residues. CDR1 is LNHNV, CDR2 YYDKDF, per germline (reference sequence). Trimming left V 4 bases short and J 6 bases short, with 13 bases between. The CDR3 nucleotides are TGTGCCACCAGCACCGCCGACGGAGGTCAGCCCCAGCATTTT. It yields the protein CATSTADGGQPQHF.